This T cell receptor beta chain derives from a study of T cell responses to AZD1222 COVID-19 vaccine. TCRdb keeps only in-frame clones here, not all; method: immunoSEQ multiplex PCR. Of tens of thousands of clones listed, 80% to 90% are singletons. This receptor was identified in an adult in good health. Sequenced material: peripheral blood, taken on day 0 of AZD1222 vaccination.

CDR3 nucleotides: TGTGCCAGCAGGAAAGCGGGTCATATCTCCTACAATGAGCAGTTCTTC. Its translation: CASRKAGHISYNEQFF. This chain joins TRBV21-1 and TRBJ2-1. TRBV21-1 is a pseudogene locus. The CDR3 runs 16 residues.